Listed below are T cell receptor beta chains from one sample, sequenced in a study of pediatric ulcerative colitis. Sequencing used immunoSEQ multiplex PCR; TCRdb keeps in-frame clones, though not all of them. The top ten clones hold around 6.6% of a sample with under 20,000 clones, roughly 80% of them seen once. The sample was gut tissue. Receptor source: a boy younger than 18 with moderate ulcerative colitis. CDR3s leave out the opening cysteine and the closing phenylalanine or tryptophan. Part of the rows lack a size; the others show once, few, many or a class for expanded clones.

v_gene,j_gene,abundance,CDR3aa
TRBV5-1,TRBJ1-1,NA,ASSFQGVNTEAF
TRBV4-1,TRBJ2-7,NA,ASSQVVPLLGGKRYEQY
TRBV6-5,TRBJ1-1,once,ASTLFSGNTEAF
TRBV30,TRBJ1-1,few,AWMRTVNTEAF
TRBV5-1,TRBJ1-2,NA,ASSRDSNYGYT
TRBV6-4,TRBJ2-3,once,ASSRLAGQTSQY
TRBV4-1,TRBJ1-2,NA,ASSQDRNRTPYGYT
TRBV18,TRBJ1-2,NA,ASSEGGNYGYT
TRBV5-5,TRBJ1-2,NA,ASSLSQGSDGYT
TRBV27,TRBJ2-1,NA,ASSPTGGVRAYNEQF
TRBV5-1,TRBJ2-1,NA,ASSLSGGLGSYNEQF
TRBV19,TRBJ1-2,NA,ASTNANYGYT
TRBV25-1,TRBJ2-2,NA,ASSDRESRELF
TRBV5-5,TRBJ2-7,NA,ASSSGLAGGNEQY
TRBV9,TRBJ2-1,NA,ASSVEGSYNEQF